This T cell receptor (beta chain) was profiled in a study of blood T cell repertoires in COVID-19. Study information: Acute-phase and convalescent COVID-19 samples originated in the United States, Italy and Spain. The cDNA or gDNA used as material had been derived from T cells, B-cell-depleted T cells, or PBMCs.

Authors' data handling: Reference gene primer amplification yielded estimated nucleated cell counts. Assay: immunoSEQ multiplex PCR; the TCRdb copy retains only in-frame clones and omits some. V, J and clone size derive from that table, while D and trimming were established from the DNA sequence. The data contain 300,000 to 450,000 clones, roughly 85% of them seen just once; the ten biggest clones take up roughly 3.6%. Trimming pared 7 bases from V and 7 bases from J, leaving 16 bases between. The CDR3 consists of 13 residues. This clonotype was obtained from a woman aged 18-35 years with acute or convalescent COVID-19. The chain carries TRBV12-3 or TRBV12-4 and TRBJ1-1; D is unresolved. Specimen: peripheral blood. CDR3 nucleotides: TGTGCCAGCAACCTCGGTGGAGGGCTTGAAGCTTTCTTT. It yields the protein CASNLGGGLEAFF.